The 25 T cell receptor beta chains below were found in one sample sequenced in a study of OX40 agonist ivuxolimab in advanced cancers. Using immunoSEQ multiplex PCR, the repertoire was profiled, and TCRdb retains in-frame clones only, with some absent. Of about 48,000 clones detected, approximately 84% appear once; the ten largest clones hold more than 0.95%. The sequences come from CD4+ or CD8+ T cells sorted from blood, collected in a trial of the OX40 agonist ivuxolimab. The receptors shown here come from an adult with an advanced solid tumor such as melanoma, head and neck, liver or kidney cancer.

The chain links TRBV11-2 to TRBJ2-1, with TRBD1 matching 8 bases. V was clipped by 5 bases and J by 8 bases; unmatched bases: 14. Germline CDR1 is SGHAT and CDR2 is FQNNGV. CDR3 length equals 16 residues. CDR3: CASSPIRGQGAYEQFF. The CDR3, as DNA: TGTGCCAGCAGCCCTATTAGGGGGCAGGGGGCGTATGAGCAGTTCTTC.

J is TRBJ1-2 and V is TRBV29-1; unclear D gene. Germline CDR1 is SQVTM and CDR2 is ANQGSEA. The CDR3 covers 9 residues. V lost 7 bases, J lost 12 bases, and 12 bases lay in between. CDR3 sequence (DNA): TGCAGCGCTGGGCCGGGAAACACCTTC. Translation gives CSAGPGNTF.

V is TRBV4-2 and J is TRBJ2-7, with TRBD1 matching 8 bases. After removal of 3 bases from V and 5 bases from J, the junction contained 9 bases not matched to a gene. Germline lookup yields CDR1 LGHNA and CDR2 YNFKEQ. CDR3 length equals 15 residues. The CDR3 DNA follows: TGTGCCAGCAGCCATGAGGTCAGGGGGCCCCACGAGCAGTACTTC. Its protein product is CASSHEVRGPHEQYF.

The chain links TRBV27 to TRBJ2-7; D might be TRBD1 (5 bases). Germline CDR1 MNHEY, CDR2 SMNVEV (reference sequence). Trimming removed 6 bases from V and 3 bases from J, with 12 bases in between. The CDR3 runs to 13 residues. CDR3 coding DNA: TGTGCCAGCAGCCGACAGATAAACTACGAGCAGTACTTC. Translating it yields CASSRQINYEQYF.

This clone has more than one count but fewer than ten. The genes are TRBV7-2 and TRBJ2-7; 9 bases fit TRBD2. This CDR3 region has 17 residues. CDR1 and CDR2 (germline): SGHTA, FQGNSA. J gave up 2 bases and V 5 bases, and 13 bases lay outside the gene matches. CDR3 DNA: TGTGCCAGCAGCCCCCGAGGAGCGGGGGGAGCTGCCTACGAGCAGTACTTC. As protein: CASSPRGAGGAAYEQYF.

This sequence joins TRBV27 and TRBJ1-5, with 7 positions matching TRBD1. This CDR3 comprises 15 residues. The junction had 10 bases not matched to a gene; V was cut back by 3 bases and J by 8 bases. Germline V lookup: CDR1 MNHEY, CDR2 SMNVEV (reference sequence). CDR3 loop: CASSLGPDRAKPQHF. The CDR3 nucleotides are TGTGCCAGCAGTTTGGGGCCCGACAGGGCCAAGCCCCAGCATTTT.

Of note for this clone: Other DNA sequences of this sample code for an identical CDR3. The chain uses TRBV30 and TRBJ2-3, with TRBD2 identical over 10 bases. CDR1 GTSNPN and CDR2 SVGIG come from the germline V gene (reference sequence). V was clipped by 0 bases and J by 0 bases; unmatched bases: 3. This CDR3 contains 16 residues. The CDR3 reads CAWSVKAGGSTDTQYF. CDR3 bases: TGTGCCTGGAGTGTAAAAGCGGGGGGGAGCACAGATACGCAGTATTTT.

The genes are TRBV15 and TRBJ2-3; 9 nucleotides match TRBD2. The CDR3 is 17 residues long. The V gene's germline CDR1 is LNHNV and CDR2 YYDKDF (reference sequence). J was trimmed by 4 bases and V by 3 bases; bases with no gene match: 11. DNA of the CDR3: TGTGCCACCAGCAGGGGACAGCGGGGGGCCGGGGCAGATACGCAGTATTTT. Residues: CATSRGQRGAGADTQYF.

The chain is built from TRBV28 and TRBJ1-6; D is ambiguous. Trimming cost V 7 bases and J 6 bases, with 7 bases left between them. The CDR3 is 12 amino acids. The germline V gene has CDR1 MDHEN and CDR2 SYDVKM. DNA for the CDR3: TGTGCCAGCACCCCTCGTAATTCACCCCTCCACTTT. This gives the protein CASTPRNSPLHF.

The genes are TRBV5-5 and TRBJ2-2; tentatively, D is TRBD1 (6 bases). Deletions cut 0 bases from V and 6 bases from J, with 15 bases between. Germline V gene data show CDR1 as SGHKS and CDR2 as YYEKEE (reference sequence). CDR3 length: 16 residues. The CDR3 reads CASSLVGQGMAGELFF. CDR3 nucleotide sequence: TGTGCCAGCAGCTTGGTAGGGCAGGGGATGGCCGGGGAGCTGTTTTTT.

This chain connects TRBV7-9 to TRBJ1-1; D possibly corresponds to TRBD1 (5 bases). The germline gives CDR1 SEHNR, CDR2 FQNEAQ (reference sequence). V shed 0 bases and J shed 5 bases, with 13 bases lying between them. CDR3 length: 15 residues. CDR3 nucleotide sequence: TGTGCCAGCAGCTTAGCAGGGGACGAGGGGACTGAAGCTTTCTTT. Translating it yields CASSLAGDEGTEAFF.

The V gene is TRBV25-1, the J gene TRBJ2-1; the match to TRBD2 covers 13 bases. The V gene end was trimmed by 4 bases and the J gene end by 9 bases; junction bases not matched to a gene: 9. CDR1 and CDR2 from the germline V gene are MGHDK and SYGVNS. The CDR3 spans 16 residues. CDR3 DNA sequence: TGTGCCAGCAGTGCCGGACTAGCGGGGGCCACAAGTGAGCAGTTCTTC. It specifies CASSAGLAGATSEQFF.

This chain connects TRBV9 to TRBJ2-2, with a weak D call TRBD2 (5 bases). Germline CDR1 is SGDLS and CDR2 is YYNGEE. The CDR3 length is 15 residues. Trimming removed 4 bases at V and 1 base at J, with 11 bases between. In DNA form, the CDR3 reads TGTGCCAGCAGCCCCCTAGCCCGGAACACCGGGGAGCTGTTTTTT. Residues: CASSPLARNTGELFF.

The CDR3: CASSLAELNTGELFF. The CDR3 region has the DNA TGTGCCAGCAGCCTAGCGGAATTGAACACCGGGGAGCTGTTTTTT. The chain uses TRBV5-4 and TRBJ2-2; 7 positions match TRBD2. This CDR3 is 15 amino acids long. Germline V gene sequence: CDR1 SGHNT, CDR2 YYREEE (reference sequence). V dropped 4 bases and J dropped 1; count of bases not matched to a gene: 4. Based on the CDR3 plus reference TRBV5-4 and TRBJ2-2, the full variable domain is ETGVTQSPTHLIKTRGQQVTLRCSSQSGHNTVSWYQQALGQGPQFIFQYYREEENGRGNFPPRFSGLQFPNYSSELNVNALELDDSALYLCASSLAELNTGELFFGEGSRLTVL.

The V call is TRBV27, the J call TRBJ1-1; 8 positions match TRBD1. Germline CDR1 is MNHEY and CDR2 is SMNVEV (reference sequence). The length of the CDR3 is 17 residues. After removal of 5 bases from V and 3 bases from J, the junction contained 14 bases not matched to a gene. The DNA for the CDR3 is TGTGCCAGCAGTCCCGGACAGGGCTTCCTGTTTGACACTGAAGCTTTCTTT. This translates into CASSPGQGFLFDTEAFF.

The chain's CDR3 is CASSTGNNGGELFF. The CDR3 DNA reads as TGCGCCAGCAGCACCGGGAACAATGGCGGGGAGCTGTTTTTT. The rearrangement uses TRBV5-1 and TRBJ2-2, with D possibly TRBD2 on 5 matching bases. V was trimmed by 4 bases and J by 7 bases, leaving 14 bases between them. The V gene's germline CDR1 is SGHRS and CDR2 YFSETQ. The CDR3 loop spans 14 amino acids.

This sequence joins TRBV5-4 and TRBJ2-1, with D possibly TRBD2 on 6 matching bases. The V and J ends lost 0 bases and 9 bases respectively, with 10 bases between them. The CDR3 covers 13 residues. The germline V gene has CDR1 SGHNT and CDR2 YYREEE (reference sequence). CDR3 coding DNA: TGTGCCAGCAGCTTGGCGTTGGAGGGTGAGCAGTTCTTC. Translating it yields CASSLALEGEQFF.

CDR3 residues: CASSLDPTSGVGGELFF. The CDR3 coding sequence is TGCGCCAGCAGCCTGGATCCTACTAGCGGGGTCGGCGGGGAGCTGTTTTTT. This chain connects TRBV5-1 to TRBJ2-2; TRBD2 matches 10 bases. Germline assignment: CDR1 SGHRS and CDR2 YFSETQ. The CDR3 consists of 17 residues. Unmatched junction bases numbered 13, after V lost 4 bases and J lost 7 bases.

The J gene is TRBJ2-5, the V gene TRBV18; D possibly corresponds to TRBD1 (6 bases). Germline V gene data show CDR1 as KGHSH and CDR2 as LQKENI. V dropped 2 bases and J dropped 5 bases, with 21 bases sitting between them. The CDR3 loop spans 17 amino acids. This chain's CDR3 is CASSPFLGARGVETQYF. Written as DNA, the CDR3 is TGTGCCAGCTCACCATTTCTGGGGGCACGAGGAGTTGAGACCCAGTACTTC.

The chain is built from TRBV30 and TRBJ2-3, with a weak D call TRBD1 (5 bases). Germline V gene data show CDR1 as GTSNPN and CDR2 as SVGIG (reference sequence). The CDR3 runs 11 residues. Trimming removed 2 bases from V and 5 bases from J, with 5 bases in between. This CDR3 reads CAWSRGDTQYF. The CDR3 coding sequence is TGTGCCTGGAGTAGGGGAGATACGCAGTATTTT.

V gene TRBV5-6 combines with J gene TRBJ2-7; possible D gene TRBD1, 6 bases. V was trimmed by 2 bases and J by 5 bases, leaving 11 bases between them. The CDR3 is made up of 13 amino acids. Germline CDR1 and CDR2: SGHDT and YYEEEE. CDR3 protein: CASSFLQGHEQYF. Written as DNA, the CDR3 is TGTGCCAGCAGCTTCTTACAGGGACACGAGCAGTACTTC.

The gene calls are TRBV5-6 and TRBJ2-3; the D gene is possibly TRBD1 (5 bases). Germline V CDR1 and CDR2: SGHDT, YYEEEE. Trimming left V 4 bases short and J 5 bases short, with 14 bases between. The CDR3 has 14 amino acids. CDR3 nucleotides: TGTGCCAGCAGCCAAACAGGAAGTCAAGATACGCAGTATTTT. Its translation is CASSQTGSQDTQYF.

The chain recombines TRBV4-3 with TRBJ2-3; perhaps TRBD2 as D (6 bases). This CDR3 comprises 16 residues. The V end was cut by 0 bases, the J end by 5 bases, with 15 bases between. CDR1 LGHNA and CDR2 YSLEER come from the germline V gene. The CDR3 nucleotides are TGCGCCAGCAGCCAAGATCAGAGAGGGACTGGAGATACGCAGTATTTT. Protein: CASSQDQRGTGDTQYF.

This chain links TRBV12-5 with TRBJ1-2; no clear D. The length of the CDR3 is 13 residues. Trimming took off 1 base at V and 5 bases at J, with 8 bases between the two ends. Germline values: CDR1 LGHNT, CDR2 FRNRAP. CDR3: CASGLGGSYGYTF. CDR3 nucleotides: TGTGCTAGTGGTTTGGGCGGATCATATGGCTACACCTTC.

The chain recombines TRBV5-1 with TRBJ2-5; D not certain. Trimming removed 0 bases at V and 3 bases at J, with 6 bases between. There are 13 residues in the CDR3. Per the germline V gene, CDR1 is SGHRS and CDR2 is YFSETQ. The CDR3 spells CASSLGIEETQYF. The CDR3 DNA reads TGCGCCAGCAGCTTGGGCATTGAAGAGACCCAGTACTTC.